This entry concerns a single TCR beta chain. The antigen is not known. This sample was taken from a study of T-cell reconstitution after alpha-beta-depleted transplantation in children. The study, taken as a whole, reports: T-cell counts and diversity at one year following transplant were attributed mainly to newly produced T cells. By about two months after transplant, alpha-beta T cells reportedly arose from several hundred graft clones that had expanded.

For TCRbeta, the library was prepared with unique molecular identifiers. TCRdb reanalysed the PCR reads using MiXCR and keeps one entry per CDR3 protein. The top ten hold approximately 11% of the sample, which has roughly 310,000 distinct CDR3 sequences, approximately 23% seen once. The CDR3 covers 17 residues. Germline V gene lookup returns CDR1 LGHDT and CDR2 YNNKEL (reference sequence). V lost 4 bases to trimming and J lost 1 base; unmatched junction nucleotides: 9. The receptor was isolated from a male patient under 18 who had a stem cell transplant for acute lymphoblastic leukemia, so the T cells may come from the graft donor. The genes are TRBV3-1 and TRBJ2-1; 8 bases map to TRBD2. Sequenced here: PBMCs, mostly from graft donor cells, sampled 180 days after TCRalphabeta/CD19-depleted stem cell transplant. CDR3 in DNA: TGTGCCAGCAGCCGAATGAGCGGGAGTGTTTCCTACAATGAGCAGTTCTTC. Protein: CASSRMSGSVSYNEQFF.